The present TCR beta chain was sequenced within a study of cytomegalovirus exposure and HLA in healthy donors. Sequencing was performed with immunoSEQ multiplex PCR; in TCRdb, only in-frame clones are kept and a portion is missing. This sample has 150,000 to 200,000 clones, with about four fifths found just once. Whole-study results and caveats: Many donors shared some public TCRs, even though most TCR sequences were rare.

The CDR3 spans 13 residues. Trimming pared 4 bases from V and 4 bases from J, leaving 10 bases between. Looked up from germline, CDR1 is MDHEN and CDR2 is SYDVKM. A remark on this clone: Its antigen remains unidentified.

Input material: PBMCs. This rearrangement joins TRBV28 to TRBJ1-2; tentative D call: TRBD1 (5 bases). The clonotype originates from a man younger than 30 in good health and CMV-seropositive. The CDR3 coding sequence is TGTGCCAGCAGTTATCAAGGGGTCTATGGCTACACCTTC. Amino acids: CASSYQGVYGYTF.